This record concerns one T cell receptor (beta chain) sequence. The CDR3 is 17 amino acids. Germline values: CDR1 LGHDT, CDR2 YNNKEL (reference sequence). J lost 2 bases, V lost 4 bases, and 5 bases had no gene match. The sample belongs to a study of blood T cell repertoires in COVID-19. Libraries were prepared by immunoSEQ multiplex PCR; TCRdb keeps only in-frame clonotypes and omits some of them. The table records 120,000 to 150,000 clones, less than 90% of them present only once. V and J are TRBV3-1 (or the pseudogene TRBV3-2) and TRBJ2-6, with 10 bases matching TRBD2. The sequence derives from a human donor in a cohort sampled during active COVID-19. Sequenced material: peripheral blood. CDR3 sequence: CASSRPAGGAGANVLTF. The CDR3, as DNA: TGTGCCAGCAGCCGACCAGCGGGGGGGGCTGGGGCCAACGTCCTGACTTTC.